Below are 8 T cell receptor beta chains sequenced from a single sample in a study of technical replicates of blood from several donors. TCRdb's table, derived via immunoSEQ multiplex PCR, lists solely in-frame clones and lacks some. Here the sample spans 90,000 to 100,000 clones, 90% to 96% being singletons. Sequencing was carried out using T cells isolated from PBMCs. These receptors were taken from a human donor in good health.

CDR3 sequence reads: CASSQVWGAQTYEQYF. CDR3 DNA: TGCGCCAGCAGCCAAGTCTGGGGCGCACAGACCTACGAGCAGTACTTC. The chain employs TRBV4-1 and TRBJ2-7; the D gene is possibly TRBD1 (5 bases). With 1 base removed from V and 2 bases from J, the gap between germline ends came to 15 bases. CDR3 size: 16 residues. Germline V lookup: CDR1 MGHRA, CDR2 YSYEKL.

The chain uses TRBV29-1 and TRBJ2-3, with D possibly matching TRBD2 (6 bases). V was cut by 4 bases and J by 2 bases, with 16 bases left in between. This CDR3 contains 15 residues. Germline loops: CDR1 SQVTM, CDR2 ANQGSEA. The CDR3 region has the DNA TGCAGCGTTGGACACCCGGGACTGACCACAGATACGCAGTATTTT. Its translation is CSVGHPGLTTDTQYF.

The chain employs TRBV19 and TRBJ2-7; TRBD1 matches 9 bases. Germline CDR1 is LNHDA and CDR2 is SQIVND (reference sequence). V lost 5 bases to trimming and J lost 2 bases; unmatched junction nucleotides: 4. This CDR3 spans 14 amino acids. CDR3 nucleotides: TGTGCCAGTAGTCCCCGACAGGGGGCCTACGAGCAGTACTTC. This gives the protein CASSPRQGAYEQYF.

CDR3 in amino acids: CASSLASGRINEQFF. CDR3 DNA sequence: TGTGCCAGCAGCTTAGCTAGCGGGAGGATCAATGAGCAGTTCTTC. The V gene is TRBV7-8, the J gene TRBJ2-1, with 10 bases matching TRBD2. The CDR3 is 15 amino acids. The germline CDR1 and CDR2 sequences are SGHVS and FQNEAQ. V lost 0 bases to trimming and J lost 6 bases; unmatched junction nucleotides: 2.

The rearrangement uses TRBV5-1 and TRBJ1-3; D ambiguous. Germline V gene lookup returns CDR1 SGHRS and CDR2 YFSETQ. V lost 0 bases, J lost 0 bases, and 13 bases lay in between. This CDR3 contains 17 residues. The CDR3 loop is CASSLEAAWSSGNTIYF. CDR3 bases: TGCGCCAGCAGCTTGGAGGCCGCCTGGAGCTCTGGAAACACCATATATTTT.

This rearrangement joins TRBV10-1 to TRBJ1-5; tentatively, D is TRBD1 (6 bases). The CDR3 contains 13 residues. V was pared by 5 bases and J by 5 bases, with 10 bases between. Germline V gene sequence: CDR1 WNHNN, CDR2 SYGVQD (reference sequence). The CDR3 DNA follows: TGCGCCAGCAGTAGCAACAGGGATCAGCCCCAGCATTTT. This translates into CASSSNRDQPQHF.

The chain has TRBV27 and TRBJ2-2; 9 bases are a match to TRBD1. Germline assignment: CDR1 MNHEY and CDR2 SMNVEV (reference sequence). CDR3 size: 15 residues. J gave up 4 bases and V 6 bases, and 6 bases lay outside the gene matches. CDR3 sequence (DNA): TGTGCCAGCAGGGAAACAGGGGGCGTCACCGGGGAGCTGTTTTTT. It codes for CASRETGGVTGELFF.

This clone came up a few times. The rearrangement joins TRBV15 to TRBJ1-3; unclear D gene. Trimming shortened V by 5 bases and J by 0 bases, and 8 bases separated the two germline ends. CDR1 and CDR2 from the germline V gene are LNHNV and YYDKDF (reference sequence). CDR3 size: 14 residues. CDR3 sequence reads: CATSLRYSGNTIYF. The CDR3 DNA follows: TGTGCCACCAGCTTGCGTTACTCTGGAAACACCATATATTTT.